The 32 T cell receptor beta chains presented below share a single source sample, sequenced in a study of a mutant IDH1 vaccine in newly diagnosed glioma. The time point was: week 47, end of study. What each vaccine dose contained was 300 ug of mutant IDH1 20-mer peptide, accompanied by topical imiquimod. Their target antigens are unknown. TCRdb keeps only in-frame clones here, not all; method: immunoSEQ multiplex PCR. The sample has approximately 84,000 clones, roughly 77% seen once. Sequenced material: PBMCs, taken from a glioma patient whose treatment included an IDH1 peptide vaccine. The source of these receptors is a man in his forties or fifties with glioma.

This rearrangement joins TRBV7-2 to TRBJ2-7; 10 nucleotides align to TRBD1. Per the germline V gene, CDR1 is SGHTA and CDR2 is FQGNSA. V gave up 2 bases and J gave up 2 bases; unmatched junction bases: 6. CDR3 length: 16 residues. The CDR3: CASSLRGQGLTYEQYF. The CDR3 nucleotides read TGTGCCAGCAGCTTACGGGGACAGGGGCTCACCTACGAGCAGTACTTC.

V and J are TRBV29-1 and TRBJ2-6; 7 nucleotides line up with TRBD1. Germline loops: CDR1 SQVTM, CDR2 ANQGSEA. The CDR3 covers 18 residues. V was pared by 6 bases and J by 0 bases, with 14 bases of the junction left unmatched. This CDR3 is CSVAPGQITSSGANVLTF. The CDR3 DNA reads TGCAGCGTGGCGCCGGGACAGATAACGAGCTCTGGGGCCAACGTCCTGACTTTC.

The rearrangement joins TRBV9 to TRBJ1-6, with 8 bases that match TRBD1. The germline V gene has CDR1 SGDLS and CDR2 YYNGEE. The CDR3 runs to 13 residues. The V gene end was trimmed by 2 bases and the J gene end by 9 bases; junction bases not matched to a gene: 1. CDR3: CASSVTGGSPLHF. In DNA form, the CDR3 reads TGTGCCAGCAGCGTCACAGGGGGTTCACCCCTCCACTTT.

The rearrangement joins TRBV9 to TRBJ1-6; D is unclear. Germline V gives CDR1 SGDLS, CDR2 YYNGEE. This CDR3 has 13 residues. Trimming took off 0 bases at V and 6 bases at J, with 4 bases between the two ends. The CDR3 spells CASSVEVNSPLHF. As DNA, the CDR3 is TGTGCCAGCAGCGTAGAGGTTAATTCACCCCTCCACTTT.

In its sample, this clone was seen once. In nucleotides, the CDR3 is TGTGCCAGCAGCCCAATCGAACACCCGAACACTGAAGCTTTCTTT. Its protein product is CASSPIEHPNTEAFF. V usage is TRBV7-9 and J usage is TRBJ1-1; D remains unclear. Per the germline V gene, CDR1 is SEHNR and CDR2 is FQNEAQ (reference sequence). The V end was cut by 5 bases, the J end by 1 base, with 14 bases between. CDR3 size: 15 residues.

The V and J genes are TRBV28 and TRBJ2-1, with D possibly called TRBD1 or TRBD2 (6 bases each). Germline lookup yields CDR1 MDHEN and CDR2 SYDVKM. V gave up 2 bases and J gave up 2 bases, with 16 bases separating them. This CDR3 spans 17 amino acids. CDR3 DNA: TGTGCCAGCAGTTTAGGGGGCCCGGGACTGCCCTACAATGAGCAGTTCTTC. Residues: CASSLGGPGLPYNEQFF.

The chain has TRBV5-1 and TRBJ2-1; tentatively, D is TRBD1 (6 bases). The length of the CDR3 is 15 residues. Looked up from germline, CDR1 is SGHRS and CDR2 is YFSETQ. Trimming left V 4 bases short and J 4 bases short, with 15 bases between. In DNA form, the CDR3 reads TGCGCCAGCAGCCACGGGACAATCAATTACAATGAGCAGTTCTTC. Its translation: CASSHGTINYNEQFF. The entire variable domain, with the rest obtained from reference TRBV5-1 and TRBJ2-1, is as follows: KAGVTQTPRYLIKTRGQQVTLSCSPISGHRSVSWYQQTPGQGLQFLFEYFSETQRNKGNFPGRFSGRQFSNSRSEMNVSTLELGDSALYLCASSHGTINYNEQFFGPGTRLTVL.

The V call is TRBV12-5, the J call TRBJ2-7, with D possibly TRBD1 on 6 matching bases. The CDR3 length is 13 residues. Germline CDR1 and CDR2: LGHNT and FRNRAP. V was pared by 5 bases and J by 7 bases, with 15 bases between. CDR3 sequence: CASGPQQGTEQYF. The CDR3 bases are TGTGCTAGTGGTCCCCAACAGGGAACGGAGCAGTACTTC.

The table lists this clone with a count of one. The DNA for the CDR3 is TGTGCCAGCAGCCGGCGGGGGGGATATAATGAAAAACTGTTTTTT. Encoded protein: CASSRRGGYNEKLFF. The chain is built from TRBV5-6 and TRBJ1-4, with D perhaps matching TRBD1 (5 bases). The V gene's germline CDR1 is SGHDT and CDR2 YYEEEE. The CDR3 spans 15 residues. V was shortened by 4 bases and J by 4 bases, with 14 bases between the two germline ends.

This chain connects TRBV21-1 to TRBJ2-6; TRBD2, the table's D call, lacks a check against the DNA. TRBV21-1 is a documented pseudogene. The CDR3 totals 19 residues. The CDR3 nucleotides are TGTGCCAGCAGCCCTCCTTGGCGGGACCGGTACTCTGGGGCCAACGTCCTGACTTTC. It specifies CASSPPWRDRYSGANVLTF.

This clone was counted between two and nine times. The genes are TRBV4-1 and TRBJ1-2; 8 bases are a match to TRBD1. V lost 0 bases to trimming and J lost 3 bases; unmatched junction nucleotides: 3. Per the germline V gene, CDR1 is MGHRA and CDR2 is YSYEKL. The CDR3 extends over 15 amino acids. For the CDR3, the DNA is TGCGCCAGCAGCCAAGAGGACAGGGACCACTATGGCTACACCTTC. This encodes CASSQEDRDHYGYTF.

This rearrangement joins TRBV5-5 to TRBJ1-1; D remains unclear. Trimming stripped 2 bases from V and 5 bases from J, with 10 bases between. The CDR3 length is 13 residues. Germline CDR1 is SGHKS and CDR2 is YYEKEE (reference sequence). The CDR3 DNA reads TGTGCCAGCAGCTTCCGGGATTTTACTGAAGCTTTCTTT. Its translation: CASSFRDFTEAFF.

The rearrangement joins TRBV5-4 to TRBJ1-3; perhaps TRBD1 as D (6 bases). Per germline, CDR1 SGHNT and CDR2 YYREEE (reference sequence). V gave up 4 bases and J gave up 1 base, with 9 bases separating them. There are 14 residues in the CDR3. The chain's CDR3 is CASSPQGSGNTIYF. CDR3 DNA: TGTGCCAGCAGCCCACAGGGATCTGGAAACACCATATATTTT.

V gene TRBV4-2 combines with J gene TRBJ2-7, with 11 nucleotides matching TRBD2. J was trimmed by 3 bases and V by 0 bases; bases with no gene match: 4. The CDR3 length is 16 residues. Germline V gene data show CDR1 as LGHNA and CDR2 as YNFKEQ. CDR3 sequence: CASSQEGTSGSYEQYF. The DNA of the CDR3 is TGTGCCAGCAGCCAAGAAGGAACTAGCGGGAGCTACGAGCAGTACTTC.

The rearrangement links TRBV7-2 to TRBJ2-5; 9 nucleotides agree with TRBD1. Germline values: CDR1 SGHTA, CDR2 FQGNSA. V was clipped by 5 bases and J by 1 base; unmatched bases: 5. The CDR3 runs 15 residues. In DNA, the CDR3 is TGTGCCAGCAGCCCAGACAGGGGGACCCAAGAGACCCAGTACTTC. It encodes CASSPDRGTQETQYF.

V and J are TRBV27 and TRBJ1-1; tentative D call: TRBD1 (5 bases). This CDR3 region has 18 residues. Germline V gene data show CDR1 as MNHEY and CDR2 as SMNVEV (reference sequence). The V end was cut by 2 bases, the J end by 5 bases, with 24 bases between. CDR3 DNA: TGTGCCAGCAGTTTAATCGGGAGGGGAGTCGGGTTGGGGACTGAAGCTTTCTTT. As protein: CASSLIGRGVGLGTEAFF.

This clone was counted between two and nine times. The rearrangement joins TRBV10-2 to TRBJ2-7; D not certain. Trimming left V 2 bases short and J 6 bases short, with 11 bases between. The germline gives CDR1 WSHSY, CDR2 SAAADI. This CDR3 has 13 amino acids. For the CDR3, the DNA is TGCGCCAGCAGTGAGGTATCAGATAGCGAGCAGTACTTC. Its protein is CASSEVSDSEQYF.

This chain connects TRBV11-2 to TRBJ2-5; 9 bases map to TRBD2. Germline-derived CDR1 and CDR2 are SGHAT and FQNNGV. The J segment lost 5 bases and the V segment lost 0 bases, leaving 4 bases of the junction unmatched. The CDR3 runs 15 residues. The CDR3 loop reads CASSLEASGIETQYF. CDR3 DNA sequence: TGTGCCAGCAGCTTAGAGGCTAGCGGGATTGAGACCCAGTACTTC.

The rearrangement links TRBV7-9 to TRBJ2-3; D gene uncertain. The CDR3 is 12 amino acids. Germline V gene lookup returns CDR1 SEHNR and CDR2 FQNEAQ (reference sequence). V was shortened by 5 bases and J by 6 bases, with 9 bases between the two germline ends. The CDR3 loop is CASSKGTDTQYF. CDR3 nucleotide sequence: TGTGCCAGCAGCAAAGGAACGGATACGCAGTATTTT. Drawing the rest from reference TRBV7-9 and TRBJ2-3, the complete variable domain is DTGVSQNPRHKITKRGQNVTFRCDPISEHNRLYWYRQTLGQGPEFLTYFQNEAQLEKSRLLSDRFSAERPKGSFSTLEIQRTEQGDSAMYLCASSKGTDTQYFGPGTRLTVL.

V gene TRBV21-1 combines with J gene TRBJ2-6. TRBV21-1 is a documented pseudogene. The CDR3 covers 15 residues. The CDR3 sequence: CASSKAGTGANVLTF. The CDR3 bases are TGTGCCAGCAGCAAAGCTGGGACTGGGGCCAACGTCCTGACTTTC.

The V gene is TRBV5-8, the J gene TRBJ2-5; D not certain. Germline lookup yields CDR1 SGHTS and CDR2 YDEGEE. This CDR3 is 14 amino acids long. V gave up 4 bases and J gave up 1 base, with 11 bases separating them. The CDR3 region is CASSLDHRQETQYF. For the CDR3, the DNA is TGTGCCAGCAGCCTGGACCACCGCCAAGAGACCCAGTACTTC.

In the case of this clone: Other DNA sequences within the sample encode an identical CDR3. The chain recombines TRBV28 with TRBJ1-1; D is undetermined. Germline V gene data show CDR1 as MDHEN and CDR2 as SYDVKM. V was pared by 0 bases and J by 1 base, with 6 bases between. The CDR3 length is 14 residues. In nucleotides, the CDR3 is TGTGCCAGCAGTTTATGGGGTGAGAACACTGAAGCTTTCTTT. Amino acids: CASSLWGENTEAFF.

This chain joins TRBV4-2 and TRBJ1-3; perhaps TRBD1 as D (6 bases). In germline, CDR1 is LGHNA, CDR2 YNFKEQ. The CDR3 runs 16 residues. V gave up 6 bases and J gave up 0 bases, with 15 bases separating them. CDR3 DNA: TGTGCCAGCAGGGGGGAGGGGGTCCCCTCTGGAAACACCATATATTTT. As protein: CASRGEGVPSGNTIYF.

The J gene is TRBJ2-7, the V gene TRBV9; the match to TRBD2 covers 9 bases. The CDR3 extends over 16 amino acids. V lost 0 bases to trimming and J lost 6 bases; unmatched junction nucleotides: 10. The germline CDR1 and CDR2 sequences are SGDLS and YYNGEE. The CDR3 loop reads CASSVGSSGVTSEQYF. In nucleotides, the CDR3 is TGTGCCAGCAGCGTAGGATCTAGCGGGGTGACCTCCGAGCAGTACTTC.

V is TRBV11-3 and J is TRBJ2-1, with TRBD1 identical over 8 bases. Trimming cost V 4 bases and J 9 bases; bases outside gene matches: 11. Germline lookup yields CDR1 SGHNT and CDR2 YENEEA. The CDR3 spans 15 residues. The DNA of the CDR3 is TGTGCCAGCAGCTCCGGACAGGGAGGACTTGGTGAGCAGTTCTTC. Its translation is CASSSGQGGLGEQFF.

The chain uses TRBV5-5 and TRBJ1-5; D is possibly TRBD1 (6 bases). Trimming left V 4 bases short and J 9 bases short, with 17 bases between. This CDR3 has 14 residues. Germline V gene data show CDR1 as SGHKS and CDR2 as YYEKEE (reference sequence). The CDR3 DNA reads TGTGCCAGCAGCGTATGGGACACCCGTGGGCCCCAGCATTTT. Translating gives CASSVWDTRGPQHF.

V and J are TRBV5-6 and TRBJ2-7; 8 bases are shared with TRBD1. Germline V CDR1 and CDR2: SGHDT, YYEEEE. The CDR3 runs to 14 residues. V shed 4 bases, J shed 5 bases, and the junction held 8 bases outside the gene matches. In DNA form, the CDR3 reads TGTGCCAGCAGCCGACGGACAGGGTACGACGAGCAGTACTTC. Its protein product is CASSRRTGYDEQYF. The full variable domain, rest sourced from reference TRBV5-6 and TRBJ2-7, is DAGVTQSPTHLIKTRGQQVTLRCSPKSGHDTVSWYQQALGQGPQFIFQYYEEEERQRGNFPDRFSGHQFPNYSSELNVNALLLGDSALYLCASSRRTGYDEQYFGPGTRLTVT.

Written as DNA, the CDR3 is TGTGCCAGCAGTGAAGGGGCGAAATCGAGCTCCTACAATGAGCAGTTCTTC. Protein: CASSEGAKSSSYNEQFF. The V gene is TRBV6-1, the J gene TRBJ2-1, with D uncertain. V lost 1 base, J lost 0 bases, and 13 bases lay in between. The CDR3 runs 17 residues. In germline, CDR1 is MNHNS, CDR2 SASEGT.

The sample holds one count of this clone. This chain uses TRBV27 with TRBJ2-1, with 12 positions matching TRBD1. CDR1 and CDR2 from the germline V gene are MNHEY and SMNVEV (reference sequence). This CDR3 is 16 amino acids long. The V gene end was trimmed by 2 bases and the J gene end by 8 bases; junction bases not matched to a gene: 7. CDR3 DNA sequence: TGTGCCAGCAGTTTAATCCCGGGACAGGGGGCCCATGAGCAGTTCTTC. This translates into CASSLIPGQGAHEQFF.

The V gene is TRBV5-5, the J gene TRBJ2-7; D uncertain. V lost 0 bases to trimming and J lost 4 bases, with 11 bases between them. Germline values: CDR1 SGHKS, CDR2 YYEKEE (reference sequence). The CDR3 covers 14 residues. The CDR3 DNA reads TGTGCCAGCAGCTTGGAACTTATTCTTTACGAGCAGTACTTC. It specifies CASSLELILYEQYF.

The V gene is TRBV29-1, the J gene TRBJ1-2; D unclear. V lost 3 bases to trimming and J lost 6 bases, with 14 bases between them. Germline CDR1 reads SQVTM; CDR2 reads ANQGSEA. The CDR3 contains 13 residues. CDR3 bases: TGCAGCGTTGAGAGAGACGAAACCAATGGCTACACCTTC. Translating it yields CSVERDETNGYTF.

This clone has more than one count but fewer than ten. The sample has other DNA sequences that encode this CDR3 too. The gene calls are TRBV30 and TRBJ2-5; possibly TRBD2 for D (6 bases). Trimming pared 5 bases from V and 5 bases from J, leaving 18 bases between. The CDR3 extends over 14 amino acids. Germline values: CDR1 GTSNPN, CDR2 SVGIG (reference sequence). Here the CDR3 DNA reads TGTGCCTGGGGGCCCGGCGGGGCCCGGGAGACCCAGTACTTC. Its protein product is CAWGPGGARETQYF.